The entry below gives a single T cell receptor beta chain sequence along with its context. The data are from a study of blood T cell repertoires in COVID-19. Study-wide background: Samples taken during acute and convalescent COVID-19 were collected in the United States, Italy and Spain. T cells, B-cell-depleted T cells, or PBMCs supplied cDNA or gDNA.

Source study methods: The authors estimated nucleated cell counts from reference gene primer amplification. Clones were read by immunoSEQ multiplex PCR, and TCRdb kept only the in-frame ones, dropping some. D and trimming come from the DNA, and the V and J calls and clone size come from that table. The repertoire consists of under 200,000 clones, with approximately 91% occurring once and the leading ten covering 2% to 3%. The germline V gene encodes CDR1 DFQATT and CDR2 SNEGSKA (reference sequence). The trim removed 8 bases at V and 7 bases at J, leaving 4 bases unmatched. This CDR3 comprises 11 residues.

This receptor was obtained from a man aged 18-30 years with acute or convalescent COVID-19. This chain uses TRBV20-1 with TRBJ1-2; TRBD1 matches 10 bases. Sequenced: peripheral blood. CDR3 DNA sequence: TGCAGTCACCGGACAGGGGGTGGCTACACCTTC. Protein sequence: CSHRTGGGYTF.